Reported below is one T cell receptor beta chain. What it recognizes is unknown. In germline, CDR1 is SGHRS, CDR2 YFSETQ. The CDR3 totals 14 residues. V lost 3 bases to trimming and J lost 8 bases; unmatched junction nucleotides: 5. RNA was isolated and reverse transcribed to cDNA, the sequencing template. The data were produced by immunoSEQ multiplex PCR, yet TCRdb's version contains in-frame clones alone and is incomplete. Among 200,000 or so clones listed, around 62% were seen once. The data stem from a study of CD8+ T cells in alopecia areata. Across the whole study: At a dose of 5 to 10 mg twice daily, oral tofacitinib was given to treated patients. A 6-month period off drug followed tofacitinib, which lasted 6 to 18 months.

The study's findings and limits: An increase in clonality over normal scalp was evident in lesional scalp, especially alopecia totalis/universalis.

The investigators collected lesional scalp punch biopsies and peripheral blood from alopecia areata patients. This sample comprised CD4+ T cells sorted from blood, obtained at week 0. V is TRBV5-1 and J is TRBJ1-4; 9 nucleotides agree with TRBD1. This receptor was identified in a human donor with alopecia areata. In DNA form, the CDR3 reads TGCGCCAGCAGCTCCGGGACAGGGATCGAAAAACTGTTTTTT. This translates into CASSSGTGIEKLFF.